These 19 T cell receptor beta chains were sequenced from one sample in a study of shared clonotypes between healthy human individuals. Sequenced by immunoSEQ multiplex PCR; TCRdb stores in-frame clones only, minus some. The table includes more than 900,000 clones, around 82% detected once. Sequenced: memory CD4+ T cells from PBMCs. Specified subset: CD45RA-negative fraction. The origin of the receptors is a man younger than 30 in good health. Some clones in this sample may be carry-over from other donors' samples.

This chain links TRBV4-3 with TRBJ2-5; 9 nucleotides line up with TRBD1. CDR1 is LGHNA, CDR2 YSLEER, per germline. The J segment lost 5 bases and the V segment lost 3 bases, leaving 4 bases of the junction unmatched. This CDR3 has 14 amino acids. The CDR3 bases are TGCGCCAGCAGCCAGGAAGGACAGGGGGAGACCCAGTACTTC. Protein sequence: CASSQEGQGETQYF.

In its sample, this clone was seen many times. This CDR3 is also generated by other DNA sequences in the sample. The CDR3, as DNA: TGTGCCAGCAGTTCGGACAGGGGGGCCAACACTGAAGCTTTCTTT. Encoded protein: CASSSDRGANTEAFF. The J gene is TRBJ1-1, the V gene TRBV27; 10 bases are shared with TRBD1. The ends lost 4 bases at V and 2 bases at J; junction bases unmatched: 4. In germline, CDR1 is MNHEY, CDR2 SMNVEV (reference sequence). CDR3 length: 15 amino acids.

This chain joins TRBV5-1 and TRBJ1-1, with unresolved D. V shed 1 base and J shed 6 bases, with 10 bases lying between them. Germline V gene data show CDR1 as SGHRS and CDR2 as YFSETQ. The CDR3 has 13 residues. CDR3 region: CASSLTGSAEAFF. In nucleotides, the CDR3 is TGCGCCAGCAGCTTGACGGGAAGTGCTGAAGCTTTCTTT. Drawing the rest from reference TRBV5-1 and TRBJ1-1, the complete variable domain is KAGVTQTPRYLIKTRGQQVTLSCSPISGHRSVSWYQQTPGQGLQFLFEYFSETQRNKGNFPGRFSGRQFSNSRSEMNVSTLELGDSALYLCASSLTGSAEAFFGQGTRLTVV.

The rearrangement joins TRBV15 to TRBJ2-6; D gene ambiguous. The CDR3 consists of 17 residues. Germline values: CDR1 LNHNV, CDR2 YYDKDF (reference sequence). The V and J ends lost 0 bases and 4 bases respectively, with 13 bases between them. The CDR3 reads CATSRDLSQSGANVLTF. The CDR3 DNA reads TGTGCCACCAGCAGAGATCTTTCCCAGTCCGGGGCCAACGTCCTGACTTTC.

This clone has a handful of counts. The J gene is TRBJ2-5, the V gene TRBV10-3; TRBD2 matches 15 bases. Per the germline V gene, CDR1 is ENHRY and CDR2 is SYGVKD. This CDR3 has 17 amino acids. The J segment lost 5 bases and the V segment lost 4 bases, leaving 8 bases of the junction unmatched. CDR3 nucleotide sequence: TGTGCCATCAGTGGGACTAGCGGGAGGGCCGGGGGCGAGACCCAGTACTTC. It yields the protein CAISGTSGRAGGETQYF.

The V and J genes are TRBV6-5 and TRBJ2-5; 10 positions match TRBD2. CDR1 is MNHEY and CDR2 is SVGAGI in the germline V gene. The V and J ends lost 4 bases and 4 bases, in that order; junction bases with no gene match: 6. The CDR3 runs 15 residues. The CDR3 DNA is TGTGCCAGCAGTTCCTTGACTAGCGGGTCAGAGACCCAGTACTTC. This gives the protein CASSSLTSGSETQYF.

The chain joins TRBV30 to TRBJ2-7; D unclear. The end of the DNA aligns better with TRBJ2-5, so the J call may be wrong. The germline V gene encodes CDR1 GTSNPN and CDR2 SVGIG (reference sequence). The CDR3 has 11 amino acids. CDR3: CAWNDAETQYF. CDR3 sequence (DNA): TGTGCCTGGAACGACGCGGAGACCCAGTACTTC.

The chain recombines TRBV2 with TRBJ1-2, with D unresolved. In germline, CDR1 is SNHLY, CDR2 FYNNEI. The CDR3 has 13 residues. The germline V and J ends were trimmed by 6 bases and 0 bases, with 8 bases remaining between them. CDR3 residues: CASSTFANYGYTF. CDR3 coding DNA: TGTGCCAGCAGCACATTTGCTAACTATGGCTACACCTTC.

This chain connects TRBV5-1 to TRBJ2-7; tentatively, D is TRBD2 (6 bases). Trimming took off 0 bases at V and 5 bases at J, with 12 bases between the two ends. From germline, CDR1 is SGHRS and CDR2 YFSETQ. CDR3 length equals 14 residues. The CDR3 loop reads CASSLAGAGNEQYF. The CDR3 DNA reads as TGCGCCAGCAGCTTGGCTGGGGCGGGGAACGAGCAGTACTTC.

The V and J genes are TRBV6-6 and TRBJ2-7; TRBD1 matches at 10 bases. The ends lost 1 base at V and 0 bases at J; junction bases unmatched: 3. The CDR3 covers 16 residues. The germline V gene has CDR1 MNHNY and CDR2 SVGAGI (reference sequence). CDR3 sequence: CASSYLGQGSSYEQYF. DNA for the CDR3: TGTGCCAGCAGTTACTTGGGACAGGGGAGCTCCTACGAGCAGTACTTC.

This clone was seen a few times. The CDR3 DNA sequence: TGTGCCATCAGTGAGTCGATGGGGGTAGCTTTCTTT. Protein sequence: CAISESMGVAFF. The chain couples TRBV10-3 to TRBJ1-1; D may be TRBD1 (5 bases). V was clipped by 0 bases and J by 10 bases, with 9 bases between them. Per the germline V gene, CDR1 is ENHRY and CDR2 is SYGVKD. The CDR3 has 12 amino acids.

Comments on this clone: Other DNA sequences within the sample encode an identical CDR3. This rearrangement joins TRBV7-9 to TRBJ2-7, with 12 nucleotides matching TRBD2. The V gene end was trimmed by 3 bases and the J gene end by 6 bases; junction bases not matched to a gene: 0. The CDR3 covers 13 residues. The germline V gene encodes CDR1 SEHNR and CDR2 FQNEAQ (reference sequence). The CDR3 sequence: CASSLGLAGEQYF. The CDR3, as DNA: TGTGCCAGCAGCTTGGGACTAGCGGGCGAGCAGTACTTC.

This sequence joins TRBV5-1 and TRBJ1-4, with unresolved D. The CDR3 runs to 14 residues. Trimming took 6 bases from V and 5 from J, leaving 14 bases between them. From germline, CDR1 is SGHRS and CDR2 YFSETQ. The CDR3, as DNA: TGCGCCAGCACACTTAGTATACCAAATGAAAAACTGTTTTTT. Its translation is CASTLSIPNEKLFF.

This rearrangement joins TRBV18 to TRBJ1-2; a weak D match, TRBD1 (5 bases). The germline gives CDR1 KGHSH, CDR2 LQKENI. This CDR3 region has 12 residues. Trimming removed 3 bases from V and 5 bases from J, with 7 bases in between. The CDR3, as DNA: TGTGCCAGCTCACCCGGGGCGTATGGCTACACCTTC. Residues: CASSPGAYGYTF.

In its sample, this clone was seen a few times. This rearrangement joins TRBV11-2 to TRBJ1-1, with unresolved D. This CDR3 contains 11 residues. V lost 2 bases to trimming and J lost 7 bases, with 5 bases between them. Germline V gene lookup returns CDR1 SGHAT and CDR2 FQNNGV. The DNA of the CDR3 is TGTGCCAGCAGCTTACATAATGAAGCTTTCTTT. Encoded protein: CASSLHNEAFF.

This clone has only a few counts. V and J are TRBV28 and TRBJ1-1; 9 nucleotides match TRBD1. CDR1 MDHEN and CDR2 SYDVKM come from the germline V gene. V was pared by 5 bases and J by 11 bases, with 9 bases of the junction left unmatched. The CDR3 covers 13 residues. The CDR3 nucleotides read TGTGCCAGCAGTCGACAGGACAGGGGTACGGCTTTCTTT. This translates into CASSRQDRGTAFF.

The V call is TRBV5-5, the J call TRBJ2-5, with D perhaps matching TRBD2 (5 bases). Trimming took 1 base from V and 5 from J, leaving 15 bases between them. Germline loops: CDR1 SGHKS, CDR2 YYEKEE (reference sequence). The CDR3 extends over 15 amino acids. For the CDR3, the DNA is TGTGCCAGCAGCTTGACAGCTAGCACTCAGGAGACCCAGTACTTC. It yields the protein CASSLTASTQETQYF.

The chain combines TRBV5-8 with TRBJ2-2, with D unresolved. Germline values: CDR1 SGHTS, CDR2 YDEGEE. V was trimmed by 4 bases and J by 5 bases, leaving 12 bases between them. CDR3 length: 14 amino acids. CDR3 in DNA: TGTGCCAGCAGCGCGAGAAGGGAAACCGGGGAGCTGTTTTTT. This codes for CASSARRETGELFF.

The chain has TRBV19 and TRBJ1-4; 7 bases map to TRBD1. The CDR3 consists of 15 residues. CDR1 and CDR2 (germline): LNHDA, SQIVND (reference sequence). The V segment lost 2 bases and the J segment 1 base; nucleotides outside the gene matches: 1. The CDR3, as DNA: TGTGCCAGTAGTATACACAGGGGAACTAATGAAAAACTGTTTTTT. Translating gives CASSIHRGTNEKLFF.